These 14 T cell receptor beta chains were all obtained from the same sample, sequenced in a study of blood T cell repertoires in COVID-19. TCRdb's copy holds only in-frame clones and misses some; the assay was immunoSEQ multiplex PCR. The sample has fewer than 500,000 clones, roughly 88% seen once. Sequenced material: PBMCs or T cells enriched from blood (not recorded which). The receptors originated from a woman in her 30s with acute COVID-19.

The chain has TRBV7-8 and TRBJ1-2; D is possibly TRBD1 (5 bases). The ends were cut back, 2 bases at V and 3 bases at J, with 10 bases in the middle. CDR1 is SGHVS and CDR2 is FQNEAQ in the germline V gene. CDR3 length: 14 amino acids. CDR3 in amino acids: CASSLHETDYGYTF. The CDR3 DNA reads TGTGCCAGCAGCTTACACGAGACAGACTATGGCTACACCTTC.

As DNA, the CDR3 is TGTGCCAGCAGCGCCAGGGGGCCTGCCACTGAAGCTTTCTTT. It translates to CASSARGPATEAFF. The chain combines TRBV6-2 or TRBV6-3 with TRBJ1-1; 8 bases are a match to TRBD1. Losses at the gene ends were 6 bases for V and 4 bases for J; bases not matched to a gene: 7. This CDR3 is built from 14 residues. Germline CDR1 is MNHEY and CDR2 is SVGEGT.

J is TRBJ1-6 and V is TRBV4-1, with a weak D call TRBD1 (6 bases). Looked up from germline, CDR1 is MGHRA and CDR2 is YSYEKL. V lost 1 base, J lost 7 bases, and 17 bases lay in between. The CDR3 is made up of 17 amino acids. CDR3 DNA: TGCGCCAGCAGCCAAGGACCCACAGGGCCTCAGAATTCACCCCTCCACTTT. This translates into CASSQGPTGPQNSPLHF.

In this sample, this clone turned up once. The CDR3 protein is CASSESGYRSGANVLTF. CDR3 coding DNA: TGTGCCAGCAGTGAATCAGGATACCGCTCTGGGGCCAACGTCCTGACTTTC. The rearrangement links TRBV6-1 to TRBJ2-6, with D unresolved. Germline lookup yields CDR1 MNHNS and CDR2 SASEGT. The CDR3 sequence is 17 residues long. Trimming left V 2 bases short and J 0 bases short, with 11 bases between.

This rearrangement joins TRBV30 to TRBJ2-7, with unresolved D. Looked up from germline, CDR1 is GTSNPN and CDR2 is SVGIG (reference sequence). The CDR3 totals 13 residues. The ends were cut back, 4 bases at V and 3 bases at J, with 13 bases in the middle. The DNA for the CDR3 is TGTGCCTGGAAATTCGCCGGGTTCTACGAGCAGTACTTC. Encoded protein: CAWKFAGFYEQYF. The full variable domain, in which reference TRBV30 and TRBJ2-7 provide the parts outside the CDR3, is SQTIHQWPATLVQPVGSPLSLECTVEGTSNPNLYWYRQAAGRGLQLLFYSVGIGQISSEVPQNLSASRPQDRQFILSSKKLLLSDSGFYLCAWKFAGFYEQYFGPGTRLTVT.

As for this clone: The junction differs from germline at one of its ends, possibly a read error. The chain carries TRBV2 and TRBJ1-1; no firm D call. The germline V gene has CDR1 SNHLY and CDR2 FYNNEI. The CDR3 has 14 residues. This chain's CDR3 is CASNGPNMNTEAFF. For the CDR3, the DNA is TGTGCCAGCAATGGCCCGAACATGAATACTGAAGCTTTCTTT. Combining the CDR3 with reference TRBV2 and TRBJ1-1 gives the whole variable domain EPEVTQTPSHQVTQMGQEVILRCVPISNHLYFYWYRQILGQKVEFLVSFYNNEISEKSEIFDDQFSVERPDGSNFTLKIRSTKLEDSAMYFCASNGPNMNTEAFFGQGTRLTVV.

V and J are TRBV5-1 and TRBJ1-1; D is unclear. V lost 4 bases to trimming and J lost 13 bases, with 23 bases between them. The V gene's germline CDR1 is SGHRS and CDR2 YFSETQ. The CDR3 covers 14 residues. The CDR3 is CASSPDLTLRDGFF. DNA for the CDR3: TGCGCCAGCAGCCCGGACCTAACCCTGAGGGATGGTTTCTTT.

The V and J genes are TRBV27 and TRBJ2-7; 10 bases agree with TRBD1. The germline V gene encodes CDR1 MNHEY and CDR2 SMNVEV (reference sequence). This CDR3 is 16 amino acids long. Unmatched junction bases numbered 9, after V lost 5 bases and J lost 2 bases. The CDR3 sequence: CASSKWTGGNPYEQYF. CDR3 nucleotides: TGTGCCAGCAGTAAATGGACAGGGGGAAACCCCTACGAGCAGTACTTC.

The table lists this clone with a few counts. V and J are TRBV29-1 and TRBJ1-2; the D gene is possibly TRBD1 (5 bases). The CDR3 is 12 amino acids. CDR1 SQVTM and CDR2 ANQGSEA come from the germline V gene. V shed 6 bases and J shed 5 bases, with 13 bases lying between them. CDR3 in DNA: TGCAGCGTCCTGGACACAAGATATGGCTACACCTTC. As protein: CSVLDTRYGYTF.

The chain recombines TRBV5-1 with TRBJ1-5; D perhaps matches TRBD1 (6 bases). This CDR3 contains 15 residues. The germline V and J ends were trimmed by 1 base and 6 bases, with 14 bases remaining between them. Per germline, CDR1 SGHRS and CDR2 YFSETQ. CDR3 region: CASSLSGGGGQPQHF. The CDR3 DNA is TGCGCCAGCAGCTTGTCCGGGGGCGGGGGTCAGCCCCAGCATTTT. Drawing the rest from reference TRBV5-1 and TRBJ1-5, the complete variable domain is KAGVTQTPRYLIKTRGQQVTLSCSPISGHRSVSWYQQTPGQGLQFLFEYFSETQRNKGNFPGRFSGRQFSNSRSEMNVSTLELGDSALYLCASSLSGGGGQPQHFGDGTRLSIL.

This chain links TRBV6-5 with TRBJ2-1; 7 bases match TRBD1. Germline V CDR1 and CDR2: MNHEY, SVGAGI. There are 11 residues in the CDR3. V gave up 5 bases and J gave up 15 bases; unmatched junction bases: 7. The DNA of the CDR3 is TGTGCCAGCAGTAACCGGGACAGTTTGTTCTTC. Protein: CASSNRDSLFF.

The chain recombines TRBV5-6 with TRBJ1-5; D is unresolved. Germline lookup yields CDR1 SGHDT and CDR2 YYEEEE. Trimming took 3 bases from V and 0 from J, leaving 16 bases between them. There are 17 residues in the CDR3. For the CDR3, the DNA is TGTGCCAGCAGCTCTAATGGACTACACTTTAGCAATCAGCCCCAGCATTTT. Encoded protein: CASSSNGLHFSNQPQHF.

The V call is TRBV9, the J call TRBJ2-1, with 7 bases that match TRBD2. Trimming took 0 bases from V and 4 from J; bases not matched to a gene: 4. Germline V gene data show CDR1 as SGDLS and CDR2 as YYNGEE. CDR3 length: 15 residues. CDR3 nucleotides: TGTGCCAGCAGCGTAGACGGGGGGATTTACAATGAGCAGTTCTTC. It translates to CASSVDGGIYNEQFF.

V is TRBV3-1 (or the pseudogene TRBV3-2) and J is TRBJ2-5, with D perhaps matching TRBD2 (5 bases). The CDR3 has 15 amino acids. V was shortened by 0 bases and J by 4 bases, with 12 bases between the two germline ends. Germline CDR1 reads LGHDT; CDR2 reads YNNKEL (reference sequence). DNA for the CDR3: TGTGCCAGCAGCCAAGAAGGAGGCTATAGAGAGACCCAGTACTTC. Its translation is CASSQEGGYRETQYF.